This T cell receptor (beta chain) was obtained from a study of blood T cell repertoires in COVID-19. The CDR3 has 15 residues. Per germline, CDR1 SGHNT and CDR2 YENEEA. After removal of 0 bases from V and 4 bases from J, the junction contained 0 bases not matched to a gene. Enrolled through a virtual design, the participants were between roughly 18 and 89 years of age and came from under 30 US areas. Participants had their cohort set by participant-reported clinical history. Cohort 3 recovered donors had two negative PCRs, clearance, or symptom resolution. Original handling: Estimation of nucleated cell counts was performed using reference gene primer amplification. TCRdb's table, derived via immunoSEQ multiplex PCR, lists solely in-frame clones and lacks some. V, J and clone size were drawn from that table, and D and trimming were deduced from the DNA. This sample carries a few hundred thousand clones, around nine tenths of them seen once, and the ten largest clones take approximately 2%.

This clone was picked up one time. The sample consisted of PBMCs or T cells enriched from blood (not recorded which). The rearrangement uses TRBV11-3 and TRBJ2-5, with 12 bases matching TRBD2. The sequence was collected from a woman in her 40s who had recovered from COVID-19. The CDR3 DNA reads as TGTGCCAGCAGCTTAGAGGGACTAGCGGGAGAGACCCAGTACTTC. It yields the protein CASSLEGLAGETQYF.